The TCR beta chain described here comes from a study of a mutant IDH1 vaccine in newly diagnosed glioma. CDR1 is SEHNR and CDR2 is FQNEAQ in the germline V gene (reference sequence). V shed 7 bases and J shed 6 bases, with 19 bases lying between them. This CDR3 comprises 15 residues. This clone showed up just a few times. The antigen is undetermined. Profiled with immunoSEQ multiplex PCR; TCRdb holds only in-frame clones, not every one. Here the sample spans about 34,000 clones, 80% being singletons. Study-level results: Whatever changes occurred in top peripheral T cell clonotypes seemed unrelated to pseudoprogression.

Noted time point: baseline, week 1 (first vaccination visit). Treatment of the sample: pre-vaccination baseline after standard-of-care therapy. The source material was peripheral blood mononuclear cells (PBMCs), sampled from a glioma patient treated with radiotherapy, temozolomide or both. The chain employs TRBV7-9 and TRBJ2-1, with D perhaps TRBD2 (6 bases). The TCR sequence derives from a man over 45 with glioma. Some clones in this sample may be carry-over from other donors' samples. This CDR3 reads CASKTGTSNPNEQFF. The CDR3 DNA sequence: TGTGCCAGCAAAACCGGGACTTCCAATCCCAATGAGCAGTTCTTC.